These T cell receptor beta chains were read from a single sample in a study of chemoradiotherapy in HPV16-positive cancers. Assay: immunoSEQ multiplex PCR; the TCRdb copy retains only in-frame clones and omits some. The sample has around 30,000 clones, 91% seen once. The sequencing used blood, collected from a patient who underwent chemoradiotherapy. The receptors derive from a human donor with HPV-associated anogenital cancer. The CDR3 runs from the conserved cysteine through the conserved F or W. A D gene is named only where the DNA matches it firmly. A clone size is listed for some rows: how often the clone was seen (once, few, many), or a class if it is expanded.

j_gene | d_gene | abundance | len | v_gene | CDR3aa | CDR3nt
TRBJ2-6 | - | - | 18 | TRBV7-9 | CASSETGPSISGANVLTF | TGTGCCAGCAGTGAAACAGGCCCTTCTATCTCTGGGGCCAACGTCCTGACTTTC
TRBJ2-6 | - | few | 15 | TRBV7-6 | CASSLGEAGANVLTF | TGTGCCAGCAGCTTAGGGGAAGCTGGGGCCAACGTCCTGACTTTC
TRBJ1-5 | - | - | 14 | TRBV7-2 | CASSLVSSNQPQHF | TGTGCCAGCAGCTTAGTGTCTAGCAATCAGCCCCAGCATTTT
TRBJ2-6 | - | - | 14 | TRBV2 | CASTPDSGANVLTF | TGTGCCAGTACACCAGACTCTGGGGCCAACGTCCTGACTTTC
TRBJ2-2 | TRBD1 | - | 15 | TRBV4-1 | CASSFTGGHTGELFF | TGCGCCAGCAGCTTTACAGGGGGTCACACCGGGGAGCTGTTTTTT
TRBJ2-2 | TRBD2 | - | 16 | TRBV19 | CASSIVRAGGPGELFF | TGTGCCAGTAGTATAGTGCGAGCGGGGGGACCCGGGGAGCTGTTTTTT
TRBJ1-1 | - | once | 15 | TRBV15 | CATRRDLGSTTEAFF | TGTGCCACCAGACGGGACCTGGGGTCGACCACTGAAGCTTTCTTT
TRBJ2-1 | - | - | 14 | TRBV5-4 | CASSLTSSYNEQFF | TGTGCCAGCAGCTTAACAAGCTCCTACAATGAGCAGTTCTTC
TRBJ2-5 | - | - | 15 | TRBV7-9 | CASSPRALGRKTQYF | TGTGCCAGCAGCCCCAGAGCATTGGGGAGAAAGACCCAGTACTTC
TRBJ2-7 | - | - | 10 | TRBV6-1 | CATLPGEQYF | TGTGCCACCCTCCCGGGGGAGCAGTACTTC
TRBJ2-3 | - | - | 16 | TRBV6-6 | CASSYSLGGGTDTQYF | TGTGCCAGCAGTTACTCATTAGGGGGGGGCACAGATACGCAGTATTTT
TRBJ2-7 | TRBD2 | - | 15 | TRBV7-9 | CASSRVKAGLYEQYF | TGTGCCAGCAGCCGAGTCAAAGCGGGACTCTACGAGCAGTACTTC
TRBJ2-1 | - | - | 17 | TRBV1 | CTSSQDITLMLYNEQFF | TGCACCAGCAGCCAAGACATAACCCTTATGCTATACAATGAGCAGTTCTTC
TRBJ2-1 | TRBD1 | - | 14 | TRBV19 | CASRKQGASNEQFF | TGTGCCAGTAGGAAACAGGGGGCGAGTAATGAGCAGTTCTTC
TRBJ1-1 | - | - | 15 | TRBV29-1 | CSVAGVLTRHTEAFF | TGCAGCGTCGCCGGGGTATTAACAAGGCACACTGAAGCTTTCTTT
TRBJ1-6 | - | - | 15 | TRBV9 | CASSALSEYNSPLHF | TGTGCCAGCAGCGCACTTTCGGAATATAATTCACCCCTCCACTTT
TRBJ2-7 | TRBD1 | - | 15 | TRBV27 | CASSPTGAYWNEQYF | TGTGCCAGCAGTCCAACAGGGGCTTATTGGAACGAGCAGTACTTC
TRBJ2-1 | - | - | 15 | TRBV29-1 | CSVTRGLPTYNEQFF | TGCAGCGTAACAAGGGGACTCCCGACCTACAATGAGCAGTTCTTC
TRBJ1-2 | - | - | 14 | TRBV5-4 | CASSLDRGSYGYTF | TGTGCCAGCAGCTTGGACCGGGGTAGCTATGGCTACACCTTC
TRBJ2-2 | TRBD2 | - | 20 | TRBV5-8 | CASSSRLGLAGGPGTGELFF | TGTGCCAGCAGCTCACGACTTGGACTAGCGGGAGGGCCAGGCACCGGGGAGCTGTTTTTT
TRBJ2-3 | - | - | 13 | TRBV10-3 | CAIGPARADTQYF | TGTGCCATCGGCCCCGCGAGGGCAGATACGCAGTATTTT
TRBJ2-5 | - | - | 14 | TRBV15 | CATSPRTVQETQYF | TGTGCCACCAGCCCCCGGACGGTTCAAGAGACCCAGTACTTC
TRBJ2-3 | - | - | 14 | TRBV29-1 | CSATQGRRTDTQYF | TGCAGCGCCACCCAGGGGCGCCGCACAGATACGCAGTATTTT
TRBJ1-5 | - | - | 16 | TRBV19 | CASSRVRAASNQPQHF | TGTGCCAGTAGTAGGGTTCGGGCCGCTAGCAATCAGCCCCAGCATTTT
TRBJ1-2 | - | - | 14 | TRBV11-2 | CASSLVVGYYGYTF | TGTGCCAGCAGCTTGGTTGTCGGATACTATGGCTACACCTTC
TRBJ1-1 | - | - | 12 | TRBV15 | CATSREGRLAFF | TGTGCCACCAGCAGAGAGGGCAGGCTAGCTTTCTTT
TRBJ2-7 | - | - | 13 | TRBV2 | CASNVRTFYEQYF | TGTGCCAGCAATGTTCGAACCTTCTACGAGCAGTACTTC
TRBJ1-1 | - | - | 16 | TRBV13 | CASSSLSTAWNTEAFF | TGTGCCAGCAGCTCACTATCGACGGCTTGGAACACTGAAGCTTTCTTT
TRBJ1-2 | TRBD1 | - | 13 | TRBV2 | CASSSGTEYGYTF | TGTGCCAGCAGTTCCGGGACAGAATATGGCTACACCTTC
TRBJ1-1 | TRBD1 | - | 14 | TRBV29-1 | CSAGQVEMNTEAFF | TGCAGCGCTGGACAGGTTGAAATGAACACTGAAGCTTTCTTT
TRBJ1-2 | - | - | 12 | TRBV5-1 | CASSGSTYGYTF | TGCGCCAGCAGCGGGAGCACCTATGGCTACACCTTC
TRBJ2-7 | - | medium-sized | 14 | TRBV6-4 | CASSVTGTSYEQYF | TGTGCCAGCAGTGTCACAGGGACCTCCTACGAGCAGTACTTC